This TCR beta chain was recorded in a study of early T cells in non-severe SARS-CoV-2 infection. TCRdb re-analysed the 5' RACE reads in MiXCR, keeping a single row per CDR3 protein. The repertoire holds about 80,000 distinct CDR3 sequences, with approximately 12% as singletons. V gave up 5 bases and J gave up 4 bases, with 3 bases separating them. This CDR3 has 11 residues. Germline CDR1 reads SEHNR; CDR2 reads FQNEAQ (reference sequence). This clonotype was detected ten times or more. The specimen was whole blood. This chain uses TRBV7-9 with TRBJ2-1; the D is unclear. The origin of this receptor is an adult who was a healthcare worker with PCR-confirmed SARS-CoV-2 infection or an uninfected control (not recorded which). In nucleotides, the CDR3 is TGTGCCAGCAGCCCTTACAATGAGCAGTTCTTC. Its translation is CASSPYNEQFF. The whole variable domain, remainder taken from reference TRBV7-9 and TRBJ2-1, is DTGVSQNPRHKITKRGQNVTFRCDPISEHNRLYWYRQTLGQGPEFLTYFQNEAQLEKSRLLSDRFSAERPKGSFSTLEIQRTEQGDSAMYLCASSPYNEQFFGPGTRLTVL.